The clone carrying this TCR beta chain was detected a few times. This entry is derived from a study of blood T cells in healthy people across ages. Through a sample-barcoded 5' primer and a J-beta primer mix, a second PCR was run for roughly 6 to 11 cycles. TCRdb passed the 5' RACE reads through MiXCR, listing each CDR3 protein once. The table shows more than 1 million distinct CDR3 sequences, with over 35% occurring only once. The sample was blood. The TCR was taken from a woman aged 55-69 years in good health.

The CDR3 spells CASSLGPQGTPLSGANVLTF. CDR3 coding DNA: TGTGCCAGCAGCTTAGGTCCACAGGGAACTCCCCTCTCTGGGGCCAACGTCCTGACTTTC. The chain carries TRBV7-6 and TRBJ2-6; TRBD1 is a possible D gene (6 bases). Germline values: CDR1 SGHVS, CDR2 FNYEAQ. The CDR3 length is 20 residues. Trimming pared 1 base from V and 0 bases from J, leaving 19 bases between.